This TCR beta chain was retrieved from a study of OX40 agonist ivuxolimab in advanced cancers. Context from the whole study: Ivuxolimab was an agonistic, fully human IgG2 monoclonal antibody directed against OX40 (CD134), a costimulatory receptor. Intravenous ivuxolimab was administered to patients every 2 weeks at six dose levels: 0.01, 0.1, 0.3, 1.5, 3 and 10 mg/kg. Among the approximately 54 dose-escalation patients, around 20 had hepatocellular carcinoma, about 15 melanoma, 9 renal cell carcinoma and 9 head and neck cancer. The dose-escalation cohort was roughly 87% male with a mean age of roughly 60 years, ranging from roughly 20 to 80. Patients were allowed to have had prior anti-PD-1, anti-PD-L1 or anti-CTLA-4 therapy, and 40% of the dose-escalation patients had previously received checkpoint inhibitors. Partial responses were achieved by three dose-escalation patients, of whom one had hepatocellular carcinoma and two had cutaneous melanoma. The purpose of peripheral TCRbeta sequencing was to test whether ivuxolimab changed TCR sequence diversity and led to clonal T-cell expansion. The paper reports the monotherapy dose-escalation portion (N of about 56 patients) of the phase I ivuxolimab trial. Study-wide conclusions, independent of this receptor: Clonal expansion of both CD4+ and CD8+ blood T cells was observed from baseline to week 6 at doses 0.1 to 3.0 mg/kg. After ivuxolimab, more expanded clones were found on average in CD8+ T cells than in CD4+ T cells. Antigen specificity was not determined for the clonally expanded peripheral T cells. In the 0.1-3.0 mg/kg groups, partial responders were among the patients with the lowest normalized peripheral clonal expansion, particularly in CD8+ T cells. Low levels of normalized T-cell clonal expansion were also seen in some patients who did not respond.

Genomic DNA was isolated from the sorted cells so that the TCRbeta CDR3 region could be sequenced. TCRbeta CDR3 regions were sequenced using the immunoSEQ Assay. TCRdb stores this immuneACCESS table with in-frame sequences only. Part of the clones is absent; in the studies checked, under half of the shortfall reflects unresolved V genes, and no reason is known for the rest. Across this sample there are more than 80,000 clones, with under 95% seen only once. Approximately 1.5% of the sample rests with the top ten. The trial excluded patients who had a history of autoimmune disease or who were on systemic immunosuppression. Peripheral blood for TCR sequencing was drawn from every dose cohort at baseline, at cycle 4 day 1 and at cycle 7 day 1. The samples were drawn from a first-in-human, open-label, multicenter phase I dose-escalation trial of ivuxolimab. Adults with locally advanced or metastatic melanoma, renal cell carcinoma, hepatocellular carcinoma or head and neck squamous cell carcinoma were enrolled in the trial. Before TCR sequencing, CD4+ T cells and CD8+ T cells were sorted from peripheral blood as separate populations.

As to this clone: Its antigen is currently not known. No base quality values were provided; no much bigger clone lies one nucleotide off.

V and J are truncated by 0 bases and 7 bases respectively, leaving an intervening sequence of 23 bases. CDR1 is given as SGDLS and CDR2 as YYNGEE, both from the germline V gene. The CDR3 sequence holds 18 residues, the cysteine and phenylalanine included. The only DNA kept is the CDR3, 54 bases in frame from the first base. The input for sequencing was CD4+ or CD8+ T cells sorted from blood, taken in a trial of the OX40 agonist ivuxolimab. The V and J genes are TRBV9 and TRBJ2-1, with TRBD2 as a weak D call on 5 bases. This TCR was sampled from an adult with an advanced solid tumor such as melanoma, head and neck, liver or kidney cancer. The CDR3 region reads CASSVGTVGSGPRNEQFF. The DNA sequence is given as TGTGCCAGCAGCGTAGGAACGGTAGGGAGCGGACCTCGGAATGAGCAGTTCTTC.